These 31 T cell receptor beta chains originate from one sample sequenced in a study of PD-L1 blockade in urothelial cancer. The method was immunoSEQ multiplex PCR; TCRdb's version includes in-frame clones alone and lacks a portion of them. The table shows 95,000 to 130,000 clones, with about 89% occurring only once. Time point defined: peripheral blood 6 weeks after treatment start. The material sequenced was PBMCs, taken around atezolizumab (anti-PD-L1) treatment. The source is a man in his fifties or sixties with urothelial cancer.

The CDR3 region is CASGNRVSGNTIYF. In DNA, the CDR3 is TGTGCCAGCGGTAACAGGGTATCTGGAAACACCATATATTTT. The chain recombines TRBV5-5 with TRBJ1-3; tentative D call: TRBD1 (6 bases). Germline-derived CDR1 and CDR2 are SGHKS and YYEKEE (reference sequence). The length of the CDR3 is 14 residues. Between the trimmed V and J ends, which lost 7 bases and 1 base, there was a span of 12 bases.

The chain links TRBV29-1 to TRBJ2-3, with D unclear. The germline CDR1 and CDR2 sequences are SQVTM and ANQGSEA. This CDR3 is 10 amino acids long. Deletions cut 8 bases from V and 2 bases from J, with 5 bases between. CDR3 bases: TGCAGCCCTTTCACAGATACGCAGTATTTT. Translated, it gives CSPFTDTQYF.

The chain recombines TRBV28 with TRBJ1-4; tentatively, D is TRBD1 (5 bases). Germline CDR1 and CDR2: MDHEN and SYDVKM. The V end lost 1 base, the J end lost 11 bases, and 8 bases lay between the germline ends. This CDR3 region has 12 residues. CDR3 nucleotide sequence: TGTGCCAGCAGTTTATACGGGGGGAAACTGTTTTTT. Residues: CASSLYGGKLFF.

The V gene is TRBV5-1, the J gene TRBJ2-5; 9 bases are a match to TRBD2. V lost 3 bases and J lost 4; bases outside the gene matches: 10. CDR3 length equals 16 residues. CDR1 and CDR2 from the germline V gene are SGHRS and YFSETQ. The CDR3: CASSSGPSGNGETQYF. In DNA form, the CDR3 reads TGCGCCAGCAGCTCAGGGCCTAGCGGGAACGGAGAGACCCAGTACTTC.

The V gene is TRBV27, the J gene TRBJ2-1; 8 bases align to TRBD2. The V gene's germline CDR1 is MNHEY and CDR2 SMNVEV (reference sequence). V shed 7 bases and J 0 bases; nucleotides not matched to a gene: 8. This CDR3 spans 16 amino acids. CDR3 nucleotides: TGTGCCAGCAATGGTGGCGGGGGGCTCTCCTACAATGAGCAGTTCTTC. It codes for CASNGGGGLSYNEQFF.

The genes are TRBV4-1 and TRBJ2-5; 10 bases align to TRBD2. V shed 0 bases and J 5 bases; nucleotides not matched to a gene: 6. Germline values: CDR1 MGHRA, CDR2 YSYEKL. The CDR3 is made up of 16 amino acids. As DNA, the CDR3 is TGCGCCAGCAGCCAAGAGGCTAGCGGGAGTTGGGAGACCCAGTACTTC. It specifies CASSQEASGSWETQYF.

V gene TRBV5-5 combines with J gene TRBJ1-4; D unclear. Trimming pared 0 bases from V and 8 bases from J, leaving 11 bases between. CDR1 SGHKS and CDR2 YYEKEE come from the germline V gene (reference sequence). CDR3 length equals 14 residues. CDR3 loop: CASSLGGVGEKLFF. The CDR3 DNA reads TGTGCCAGCAGCTTGGGGGGAGTTGGGGAAAAACTGTTTTTT.

V and J are TRBV30 and TRBJ1-4; D not resolved. The V end was cut by 3 bases, the J end by 6 bases, with 8 bases between. CDR3 length: 12 amino acids. Germline CDR1 reads GTSNPN; CDR2 reads SVGIG (reference sequence). The CDR3 DNA reads as TGTGCCTGGAGCCGTCCGGATGAAAAACTGTTTTTT. This codes for CAWSRPDEKLFF.

V usage is TRBV19 and J usage is TRBJ2-7; 10 bases line up with TRBD2. Trimming cost V 1 base and J 5 bases; bases outside gene matches: 14. CDR3 length: 18 residues. CDR1 and CDR2 (germline): LNHDA, SQIVND (reference sequence). The CDR3 nucleotides are TGTGCCAGTAGTATAGCGGGACAGACTCTAGCGGGAGATAACGAGCAGTACTTC. Translating gives CASSIAGQTLAGDNEQYF.

Only a few counts were recorded for this clone. V usage is TRBV9 and J usage is TRBJ1-2; 7 bases agree with TRBD1. Germline loops: CDR1 SGDLS, CDR2 YYNGEE. Losses at the gene ends were 0 bases for V and 6 bases for J; bases not matched to a gene: 11. The CDR3 spans 16 residues. The CDR3 DNA reads TGTGCCAGCAGCGTAGTACCCGACAGGGCAGGGGATGGCTACACCTTC. It encodes CASSVVPDRAGDGYTF.

The rearrangement joins TRBV5-1 to TRBJ2-7; the match to TRBD1 covers 11 bases. Germline CDR1 SGHRS, CDR2 YFSETQ. CDR3 size: 16 residues. V lost 5 bases to trimming and J lost 5 bases; unmatched junction nucleotides: 12. CDR3 nucleotide sequence: TGCGCCAGCAGTCCACTGACGGGACAGGGGGGAAACGAGCAGTACTTC. This codes for CASSPLTGQGGNEQYF.

The chain uses TRBV28 and TRBJ2-1; D gene unclear. The germline V gene encodes CDR1 MDHEN and CDR2 SYDVKM. Deletions cut 5 bases from V and 10 bases from J, with 18 bases between. The length of the CDR3 is 14 residues. CDR3 DNA: TGTGCCAGCAGTGAAAGCGTGCCGGTTTGGGAGCAGTTCTTC. This translates into CASSESVPVWEQFF.

The genes are TRBV5-4 and TRBJ2-3, with 13 bases identical to TRBD2. V gave up 4 bases and J gave up 2 bases; unmatched junction bases: 4. From germline, CDR1 is SGHNT and CDR2 YYREEE (reference sequence). The CDR3 length is 16 residues. The CDR3 DNA reads as TGTGCCAGCAGCCCCGGACTAGCGGGGGACACAGATACGCAGTATTTT. Its translation is CASSPGLAGDTDTQYF.

The genes are TRBV5-1 and TRBJ2-1; 9 nucleotides agree with TRBD2. The length of the CDR3 is 16 residues. Germline assignment: CDR1 SGHRS and CDR2 YFSETQ. The ends lost 0 bases at V and 5 bases at J; junction bases unmatched: 6. CDR3 in DNA: TGCGCCAGCAGCTTGGCCTCTAGCGGGAAAGACAATGAGCAGTTCTTC. Protein product: CASSLASSGKDNEQFF.

The V gene is TRBV19, the J gene TRBJ2-5, with 9 bases that match TRBD1. V was clipped by 6 bases and J by 2 bases; unmatched bases: 7. Germline CDR1 and CDR2: LNHDA and SQIVND (reference sequence). The CDR3 runs 15 residues. CDR3 nucleotides: TGTGCCAGTAGCCCGGGACAGGGATTTCAAGAGACCCAGTACTTC. It specifies CASSPGQGFQETQYF.

The chain uses TRBV4-1 and TRBJ2-1; a weak D match, TRBD2 (5 bases). The CDR3 contains 16 residues. V lost 4 bases and J lost 6, with 19 bases in between. Germline assignment: CDR1 MGHRA and CDR2 YSYEKL. The CDR3: CASSRNPGSSANEQFF. Here the CDR3 DNA reads TGCGCCAGCAGCCGGAATCCGGGGTCTAGTGCCAATGAGCAGTTCTTC.

This clone was detected once. This chain links TRBV28 with TRBJ2-3; 11 positions match TRBD1. The length of the CDR3 is 15 residues. V was pared by 7 bases and J by 6 bases, with 9 bases of the junction left unmatched. Germline V gene sequence: CDR1 MDHEN, CDR2 SYDVKM. The CDR3 sequence is CASTAGGQGADTQYF. In DNA form, the CDR3 reads TGTGCCAGCACCGCCGGCGGACAGGGGGCTGATACGCAGTATTTT.

This clone was seen only a few times. The chain joins TRBV28 to TRBJ1-2; 9 bases map to TRBD1. The V and J ends lost 6 bases and 0 bases, in that order; junction bases with no gene match: 2. Germline CDR1 MDHEN, CDR2 SYDVKM. The length of the CDR3 is 14 residues. CDR3 nucleotides: TGTGCCAGCAGGCGGACAGGGGCTAACTATGGCTACACCTTC. This translates into CASRRTGANYGYTF.

This clone was found a few times. This rearrangement joins TRBV6-6 to TRBJ1-6; 7 bases agree with TRBD1. Germline CDR1 and CDR2: MNHNY and SVGAGI (reference sequence). The CDR3 loop spans 16 amino acids. The V segment lost 6 bases and the J segment 0 bases; nucleotides outside the gene matches: 5. The CDR3 here is CASRGRDSSYNSPLHF. CDR3 in DNA: TGTGCCAGCAGGGGCCGGGACAGCTCCTATAATTCACCCCTCCACTTT.

This clone occurred a few times. The genes are TRBV29-1 and TRBJ1-5; D unclear. The CDR3 sequence is 14 residues long. Deletions cut 7 bases from V and 4 bases from J, with 17 bases between. Germline CDR1 and CDR2: SQVTM and ANQGSEA. The CDR3 region is CSARWAGGNQPQHF. In DNA form, the CDR3 reads TGCAGCGCTCGGTGGGCAGGCGGGAATCAGCCCCAGCATTTT.

The chain couples TRBV4-1 to TRBJ2-4, with 11 bases matching TRBD1. Germline V gives CDR1 MGHRA, CDR2 YSYEKL. This CDR3 has 16 amino acids. Trimming cost V 0 bases and J 6 bases; bases outside gene matches: 4. The CDR3 nucleotides are TGCGCCAGCAGCCAAGATCAGGGACAGGGGGTAAACATTCAGTACTTC. This translates into CASSQDQGQGVNIQYF.

The J gene is TRBJ1-1, the V gene TRBV7-2, with 9 bases identical to TRBD1. Trimming took 5 bases from V and 10 from J; bases not matched to a gene: 5. The CDR3 runs 12 residues. Germline V lookup: CDR1 SGHTA, CDR2 FQGNSA. The CDR3 bases are TGTGCCAGCAGCAAACGGACAGGGGTAGCTTTCTTT. As protein: CASSKRTGVAFF.

This chain joins TRBV9 and TRBJ2-3; 13 bases match TRBD2. Germline V lookup: CDR1 SGDLS, CDR2 YYNGEE. With V trimmed by 3 bases and J by 0 bases, 7 bases remained unmatched. This CDR3 contains 18 residues. CDR3 bases: TGTGCCAGCAGCGCGGGACTAGCGGGAACAACTAGCACAGATACGCAGTATTTT. This gives the protein CASSAGLAGTTSTDTQYF.

The chain uses TRBV5-1 and TRBJ2-2; TRBD1 matches 8 bases. Germline CDR1 reads SGHRS; CDR2 reads YFSETQ. Losses at the gene ends were 9 bases for V and 2 bases for J; bases not matched to a gene: 6. This CDR3 is built from 14 residues. This chain's CDR3 is CATTTGANTGELFF. CDR3 nucleotides: TGCGCCACCACGACAGGGGCTAACACCGGGGAGCTGTTTTTT.

The genes are TRBV28 and TRBJ1-1, with D tentatively TRBD1 (6 bases). The CDR3 is 13 amino acids. The V and J ends lost 5 bases and 7 bases respectively, with 14 bases between them. Germline CDR1 reads MDHEN; CDR2 reads SYDVKM. CDR3 DNA sequence: TGTGCCAGCAGTCGACAGGTCAGCGTTGAAGCTTTCTTT. This encodes CASSRQVSVEAFF.

This chain joins TRBV4-2 and TRBJ1-2; D remains unclear. V was clipped by 0 bases and J by 8 bases, with 13 bases between them. This CDR3 has 14 amino acids. In germline, CDR1 is LGHNA, CDR2 YNFKEQ. The CDR3 is CASSQDGKGGGYTF. As DNA, the CDR3 is TGTGCCAGCAGCCAAGATGGAAAGGGAGGGGGCTACACCTTC.

This clone was recorded only once. The gene calls are TRBV4-1 and TRBJ2-1; D gene unclear. V was cut by 0 bases and J by 0 bases, with 6 bases left in between. The CDR3 covers 15 residues. The V gene's germline CDR1 is MGHRA and CDR2 YSYEKL. CDR3 bases: TGCGCCAGCAGCCAAGATCACACCTCCTACAATGAGCAGTTCTTC. This gives the protein CASSQDHTSYNEQFF.

The chain couples TRBV6-1 to TRBJ2-1; the match to TRBD1 covers 8 bases. The CDR3 extends over 13 amino acids. V was clipped by 7 bases and J by 7 bases; unmatched bases: 6. Germline values: CDR1 MNHNS, CDR2 SASEGT. CDR3 sequence: CASTGTGRNEQFF. Here the CDR3 DNA reads TGTGCCAGCACGGGGACAGGTCGGAATGAGCAGTTCTTC.

V is TRBV10-1 and J is TRBJ2-2, with D maybe TRBD2 (6 bases). Germline CDR1 WNHNN, CDR2 SYGVQD (reference sequence). Trimming took off 6 bases at V and 5 bases at J, with 10 bases between the two ends. The CDR3 is made up of 13 amino acids. This CDR3 reads CASSVGGTGELFF. The CDR3 DNA follows: TGCGCCAGCAGCGTGGGGGGAACCGGGGAGCTGTTTTTT.

The chain combines TRBV7-9 with TRBJ2-7, with a weak D call TRBD2 (7 bases). The CDR3 spans 15 residues. The germline V gene has CDR1 SEHNR and CDR2 FQNEAQ (reference sequence). Trimming pared 1 base from V and 2 bases from J, leaving 12 bases between. Written as DNA, the CDR3 is TGTGCCAGCAGCTTAGTCCGGGGGGCCCCCTACGAGCAGTACTTC. Its protein is CASSLVRGAPYEQYF.

This chain joins TRBV20-1 and TRBJ2-1; no definite D call. Trimming took off 1 base at V and 10 bases at J, with 8 bases between the two ends. The CDR3 runs 11 residues. CDR1 DFQATT and CDR2 SNEGSKA come from the germline V gene (reference sequence). The CDR3 region is CSARVRKEQFF. As DNA, the CDR3 is TGCAGTGCTAGAGTCAGAAAGGAGCAGTTCTTC.